This T cell receptor beta chain appears in the sequencing data of a study of Ad26.COV2.S vaccination and SARS-CoV-2 variants. Study at large: Of the COV1001 trial arms, the Ad26.COV2.S arm included the donor. Ad26.COV2.S given intramuscularly, once or twice 56 days apart.

General study points: Whether participants received vaccine or placebo, their non-spike TCR breadth was similar.

Documented treatment: some 20 received Ad26.COV2.S at low or high dose, single or two shots; a few received placebo; per-sample allocation not given. Sample collection was performed on day 63 after the first vaccine or placebo injection. In the case of this clone: Its antigen is unknown.

TCRdb keeps only in-frame clones here, not all; method: immunoSEQ multiplex PCR. The sample has 350,000 to 400,000 clones; around nine tenths are singletons. This CDR3 has 14 amino acids. Trimming stripped 0 bases from V and 4 bases from J, with 9 bases between. The germline gives CDR1 KGHSH, CDR2 LQKENI. Material: peripheral blood, obtained in a trial of Ad26.COV2.S vaccine versus placebo. The rearrangement joins TRBV18 to TRBJ1-2; a weak D match, TRBD1 (5 bases). This TCR was recovered from a person between 18 and 65 years old who received the Ad26.COV2.S COVID-19 vaccine or a placebo. The CDR3 region is CASSPPTAFYGYTF. In nucleotides, the CDR3 is TGTGCCAGCTCACCACCGACAGCGTTCTATGGCTACACCTTC. Based on the CDR3 plus reference TRBV18 and TRBJ1-2, the full variable domain is NAGVMQNPRHLVRRRGQEARLRCSPMKGHSHVYWYRQLPEEGLKFMVYLQKENIIDESGMPKERFSAEFPKEGPSILRIQQVVRGDSAAYFCASSPPTAFYGYTFGSGTRLTVV.